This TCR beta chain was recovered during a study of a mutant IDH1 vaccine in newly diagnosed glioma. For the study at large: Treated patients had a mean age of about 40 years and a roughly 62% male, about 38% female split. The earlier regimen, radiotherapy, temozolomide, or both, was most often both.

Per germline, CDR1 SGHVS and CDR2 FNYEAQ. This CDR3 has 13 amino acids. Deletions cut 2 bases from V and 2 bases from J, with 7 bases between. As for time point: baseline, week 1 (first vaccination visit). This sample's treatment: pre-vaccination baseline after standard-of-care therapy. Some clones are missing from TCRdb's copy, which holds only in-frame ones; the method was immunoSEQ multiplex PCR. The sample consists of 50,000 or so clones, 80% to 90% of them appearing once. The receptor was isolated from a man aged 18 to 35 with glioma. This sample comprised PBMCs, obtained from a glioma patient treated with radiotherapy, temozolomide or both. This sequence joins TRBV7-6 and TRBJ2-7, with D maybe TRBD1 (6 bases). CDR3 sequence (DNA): TGTGCCAGCAGCTTAACAGGGACCTACGAGCAGTACTTC. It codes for CASSLTGTYEQYF.